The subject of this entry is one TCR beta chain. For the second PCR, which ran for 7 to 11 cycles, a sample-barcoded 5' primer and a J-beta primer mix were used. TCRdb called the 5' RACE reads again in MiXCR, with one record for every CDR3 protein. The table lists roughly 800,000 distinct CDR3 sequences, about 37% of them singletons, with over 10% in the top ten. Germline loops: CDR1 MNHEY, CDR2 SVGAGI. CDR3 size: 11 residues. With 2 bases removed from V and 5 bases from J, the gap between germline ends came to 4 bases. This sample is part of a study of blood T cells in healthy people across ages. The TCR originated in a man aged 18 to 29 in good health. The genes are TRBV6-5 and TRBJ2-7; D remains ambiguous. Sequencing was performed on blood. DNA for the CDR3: TGTGCCAGCAGTTACGAACACGAGCAGTACTTC. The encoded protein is CASSYEHEQYF.